This T cell receptor (beta chain) came from a study of blood T cell repertoires in COVID-19 (dated by TCRdb to about 2020). General notes on the study: Samples covering the acute and convalescent phases of COVID-19 were provided by collaborators in the United States, Italy and Spain. Samples were obtained from the ongoing ImmuneRACE study (first 160 participants) and from roughly 1,300 subjects provided by 6 global collaborators. Sample metadata almost always included a de-identified subject ID, COVID-19 status, age in years and sex. HLA class I and class II types, where available, came from metadata supplied by the sample provider rather than from assay-based typing. Subjects who had been exposed to COVID-19, were actively infected with it, or had recovered from it provided the deeply sampled blood TCRbeta repertoires that made up the dataset. The material from the prospective study consisted of cDNA or gDNA derived from T cells, B-cell-depleted T cells, or PBMCs. The repertoires were released in a freely available public database intended as a resource for research on the immune response to SARS-CoV-2. Here is what the overall study found, with its caveats: The quantity of clinical and demographic metadata differed by source and by participant and was supplied without curation.

Collaborating institutions collected whole blood in K2EDTA tubes following their own protocols. For TCRbeta analysis, collaborators shipped samples in one of three forms: frozen whole blood, isolated PBMCs, or DNA extracted from either of those sample types. CDR1 and CDR2 are drawn from the germline V gene: SGHTA, FQGTGA. Trimming takes 3 bases from V and 3 bases from J, and the germline ends sit 6 bases apart. The CDR3 measures 13 amino acids from cysteine to phenylalanine. Kept here is only the CDR3 DNA, which spans 39 bases and is read in frame from base 1. Note on this clone: This clone's antigen is unknown. Base qualities are not at hand, and no much larger clone is one base apart.

TCRbeta CDR3 regions were amplified from genomic DNA by means of the immunoSEQ Assay, a bias-controlled multiplex PCR. In the authors' own workflow: The number of nucleated cells in each sample was estimated by amplification of reference gene primers within the assay. To quantify the absolute abundance of each unique TCRbeta CDR3 rearrangement, sequence reads were collapsed and filtered. For each sample, productive Simpson clonality was calculated as the square root of Simpson's diversity index across productive rearrangements. TCRdb carries this immuneACCESS record with in-frame sequences only. Its versions omit some clonotypes, under half of them owing to an unresolved V gene in the studies checked, with the rest unexplained. V, J and clone size derive from that table, while D and trimming were established from the DNA sequence. The sample contains roughly 180,000 clones, around 76% of them found a single time. Around 8.1% of the sample belongs to the ten largest clones.

The clonotype originates from a woman aged 50 to 60 with active or convalescent COVID-19. The chain was built from TRBV7-3 and TRBJ2-1, and the D gene may be TRBD2, 6 bases matching. The source material was peripheral blood. This receptor carries the CDR3 CASSLRDYNEQFF. The nucleotides read TGTGCCAGCAGCTTGCGGGACTACAATGAGCAGTTCTTC.